This TCR beta chain was captured by sequencing in a study of PD-1 blockade in mismatch repair-deficient tumors. Here immunoSEQ multiplex PCR was the method, and the copy in TCRdb shows in-frame clones only, minus some. This table has 77,000 or so clones, around 80% appearing once. With 5 bases clipped from V and 6 bases from J, the junction kept 6 bases outside the gene matches. The CDR3 contains 15 residues. CDR1 SGHTA and CDR2 FQGTGA come from the germline V gene. The rearrangement links TRBV7-3 to TRBJ2-7; 14 positions match TRBD2. The sequencing used peripheral blood, collected 44 weeks after starting pembrolizumab. This receptor was obtained from an adult with mismatch repair-deficient cancer. The CDR3 sequence is CASSLGTSGSLEQYF. Here the CDR3 DNA reads TGTGCCAGCAGCCTAGGGACTAGCGGGAGCCTCGAGCAGTACTTC.